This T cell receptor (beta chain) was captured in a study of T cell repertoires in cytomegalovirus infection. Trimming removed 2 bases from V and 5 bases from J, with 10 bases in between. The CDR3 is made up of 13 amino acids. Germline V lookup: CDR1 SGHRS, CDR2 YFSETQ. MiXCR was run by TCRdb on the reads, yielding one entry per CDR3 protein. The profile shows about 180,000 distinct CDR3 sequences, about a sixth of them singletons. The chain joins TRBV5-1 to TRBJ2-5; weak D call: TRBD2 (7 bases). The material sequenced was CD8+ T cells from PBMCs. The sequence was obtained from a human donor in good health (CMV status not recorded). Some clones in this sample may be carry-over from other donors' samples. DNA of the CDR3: TGCGCCAGCAGCTTCCCGGGGGGCGAGACCCAGTACTTC. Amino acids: CASSFPGGETQYF.